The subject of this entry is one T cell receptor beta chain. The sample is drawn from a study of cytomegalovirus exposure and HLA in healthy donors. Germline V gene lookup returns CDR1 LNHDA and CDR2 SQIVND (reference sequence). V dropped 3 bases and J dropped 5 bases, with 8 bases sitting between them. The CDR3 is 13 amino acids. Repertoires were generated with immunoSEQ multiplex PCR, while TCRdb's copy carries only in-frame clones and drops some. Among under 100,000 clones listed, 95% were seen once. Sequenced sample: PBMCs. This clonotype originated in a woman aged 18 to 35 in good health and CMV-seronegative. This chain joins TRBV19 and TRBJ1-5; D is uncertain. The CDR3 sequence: CASSMQADQPQHF. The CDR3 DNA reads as TGTGCCAGTAGTATGCAGGCCGATCAGCCCCAGCATTTT.